Below, 5 T cell receptor beta chains from the same sample are listed, as sequenced in a study of blood T cell repertoires in COVID-19. Sequencing was performed with immunoSEQ multiplex PCR; in TCRdb, only in-frame clones are kept and a portion is missing. The data hold some 73,000 clones, with 82% observed a single time. Specimen: peripheral blood. The source is a woman aged 60 to 75 with acute or convalescent COVID-19.

The rearrangement links TRBV15 to TRBJ1-1; tentatively, D is TRBD1 (5 bases). V lost 0 bases to trimming and J lost 0 bases, with 5 bases between them. Germline V gives CDR1 LNHNV, CDR2 YYDKDF (reference sequence). The CDR3 runs to 14 residues. CDR3 DNA: TGTGCCACCAGCAGAGAGGGGCTGAACACTGAAGCTTTCTTT. This sequence encodes CATSREGLNTEAFF.

The chain uses TRBV12-5 and TRBJ2-3; a possible D gene is TRBD1 (5 bases). Germline loops: CDR1 LGHNT, CDR2 FRNRAP. V was trimmed by 2 bases and J by 6 bases, leaving 12 bases between them. The CDR3 consists of 14 residues. CDR3 DNA: TGTGCTAGTGGTTTGACAAGGGGTGCGGATACGCAGTATTTT. Its protein is CASGLTRGADTQYF.

This chain connects TRBV3-1 (or the pseudogene TRBV3-2) to TRBJ2-2; a possible D gene is TRBD2 (5 bases). CDR3 length: 16 residues. CDR1 and CDR2 from the germline V gene are LGHDT and YNNKEL (reference sequence). V dropped 5 bases and J dropped 3 bases, with 16 bases sitting between them. CDR3 protein: CASSKWTGGDTGELFF. In DNA form, the CDR3 reads TGTGCCAGCAGCAAGTGGACTGGTGGCGACACCGGGGAGCTGTTTTTT.

The CDR3 loop reads CSVDRGRGGYTF. The CDR3 nucleotides read TGCAGCGTTGATCGCGGGCGAGGGGGCTACACCTTC. The genes are TRBV29-1 and TRBJ1-2, with D unclear. V lost 3 bases to trimming and J lost 8 bases, with 13 bases between them. Germline V gene sequence: CDR1 SQVTM, CDR2 ANQGSEA. The CDR3 length is 12 residues.

The rearrangement links TRBV7-8 to TRBJ1-2; D gene uncertain. The CDR3 is made up of 14 amino acids. Germline CDR1 and CDR2: SGHVS and FQNEAQ. The V gene lost 0 bases and the J gene lost 8 bases, with 13 bases spanning the gap. The CDR3, as DNA: TGTGCCAGCAGCTTAGCGGAGGGCCTGAGGGGCTACACCTTC. Translation gives CASSLAEGLRGYTF. Looking up the rest from reference TRBV7-8 and TRBJ1-2 gives the full variable domain: GAGVSQSPRYKVAKRGQDVALRCDPISGHVSLFWYQQALGQGPEFLTYFQNEAQLDKSGLPSDRFFAERPEGSVSTLKIQRTQQEDSAVYLCASSLAEGLRGYTFGSGTRLTVV.